This T cell receptor beta chain was identified in a study of breast tumors, draining lymph nodes, adjacent tissues (dated by TCRdb to the mid-2010s). The study in broad terms: Breast cancer patients provided tumor, adjacent nontumor tissue and axillary lymph nodes, and the study compared the TCR beta repertoires across these three sources. The study was designed to assess the relationships and possible T-cell exchange between tumor, surrounding tissue and draining lymph node repertoires in human breast cancer.

The listed sequencing device is Illumina HiSeq 2000. Multiplex PCR amplification was used to generate the TCR beta chain libraries. High-throughput sequencing was used to analyze the amplified TCR beta chain products. TCRdb trimmed public reads at Q25 via fastp, called clones via MiXCR and kept in-frame beta chains. For every CDR3 protein sequence, its rows merge into one entry that carries the most common genes and DNA. The sample profile shows approximately 8,000 distinct CDR3 sequences; around 80% of them were found once. Roughly 39% of the sample belongs to the ten largest clones. The adjacent samples were made up of nontumor breast tissue that surrounded the tumor. Comment on this clonotype: What antigen it recognizes has not been identified. It has no much larger one-base neighbor in the sample; base qualities were not kept.

Results the study describes overall, beyond this receptor: The study presented the conclusion that tumor T cells originate in lymph nodes as consistent with a hypothesis, not as something directly demonstrated. The data were considered consistent with most tumor T cells being derived from the lymph node and subsequently expanding within tumor tissue. Tumor and nontumor tissue repertoires were found to be significantly more similar in luminal-like than in basal-like breast cancer. Tumors showed preferential V and J gene usage, and their T-cell repertoire diversity fell below that of lymph nodes yet above that of nontumor tissue.

This receptor was identified in a female donor with breast cancer. Some clones in this sample may be carry-over from other donors' samples. The sequencing input was tumor-adjacent breast tissue.

The CDR3 in this case is CASSLWSGEDGGYTF. Read as DNA, the sequence is TGTGCCAGCAGCTTATGGTCCGGGGAAGACGGTGGCTACACCTTC. This receptor chain uses TRBV7-2 and TRBJ1-2; the D gene lacks a confident call. According to the germline V gene, CDR1 reads SGHTA and CDR2 reads FQGNSA. Reading from cysteine to phenylalanine, the CDR3 counts 15 amino acids. This entry keeps only the CDR3 DNA: 45 bases, framed from base 1. The V and J ends are trimmed by 2 bases and 7 bases, leaving 17 bases between them.